This TCR beta chain was recovered during a study of blood T cells in healthy people across ages. Background on the study: Capturing about one barcoded beta molecule per two T cells was achieved by template switching.

CDR1 is DFQATT and CDR2 is SNEGSKA in the germline V gene (reference sequence). V shed 6 bases and J shed 3 bases, with 11 bases lying between them. The CDR3 is made up of 12 amino acids. The authors ran a second PCR of roughly 6 to 11 cycles using a sample-barcoded 5' primer and a J-beta primer mix. TCRdb reprocessed the 5' RACE reads via MiXCR and lists one record per CDR3 protein. Among approximately 1,000,000 distinct CDR3 sequences, under 40% were seen once, and the ten largest hold around 14%. The origin of this receptor is a man aged 18 to 30 in good health. The chain couples TRBV20-1 to TRBJ1-2; no firm D call. The sample comprised blood. CDR3 loop: CSAATLDYGYTF. DNA for the CDR3: TGCAGTGCGGCCACACTGGACTATGGCTACACCTTC.